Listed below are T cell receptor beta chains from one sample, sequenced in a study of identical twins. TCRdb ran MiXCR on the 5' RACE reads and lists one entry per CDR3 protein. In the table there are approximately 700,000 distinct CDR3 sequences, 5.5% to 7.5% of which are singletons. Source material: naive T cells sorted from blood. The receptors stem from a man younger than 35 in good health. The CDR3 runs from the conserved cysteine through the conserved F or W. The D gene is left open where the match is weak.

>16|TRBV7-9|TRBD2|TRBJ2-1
CASSLGLAGGRNEQFF
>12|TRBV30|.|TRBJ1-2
CAWSPQGAGYTF
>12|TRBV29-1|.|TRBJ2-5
CSVLWVSETQYF
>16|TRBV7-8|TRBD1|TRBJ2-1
CASSSTGVVTGNEQFF
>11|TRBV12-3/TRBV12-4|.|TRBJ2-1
CASSLGPERFF
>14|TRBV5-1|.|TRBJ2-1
CASSPSSNGNEQFF
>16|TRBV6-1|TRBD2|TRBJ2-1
CASNRPGTSGILEQFF
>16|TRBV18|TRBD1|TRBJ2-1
CASSPPPGQGLNEQFF
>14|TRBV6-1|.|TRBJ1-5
CASSERAGAQPQHF
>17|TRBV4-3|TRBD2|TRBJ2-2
CASSQGLAGGYTGELFF
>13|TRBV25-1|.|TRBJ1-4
CASSDGLVEKLFF
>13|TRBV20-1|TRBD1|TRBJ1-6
CSLPGQGNSPLHF
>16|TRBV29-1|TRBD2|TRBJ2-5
CSVDGEGSTVRETQYF
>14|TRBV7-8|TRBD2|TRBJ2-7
CASSSTSGPYEQYF
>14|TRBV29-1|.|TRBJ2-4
CSVEGGDTLNIQYF
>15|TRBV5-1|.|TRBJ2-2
CASSLKTANTGELFF
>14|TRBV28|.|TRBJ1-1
CASSLLGQHTEAFF
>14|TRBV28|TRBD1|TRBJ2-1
CASRGQGAFDEQFF
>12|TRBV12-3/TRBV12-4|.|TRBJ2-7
CASSLVMDEQYF
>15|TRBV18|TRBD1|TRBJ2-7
CASSQLPDRGYEQYF
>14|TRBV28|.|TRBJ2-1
CASSPNVSYNEQFF
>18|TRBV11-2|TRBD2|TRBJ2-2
CASSESFSGNKHTGELFF
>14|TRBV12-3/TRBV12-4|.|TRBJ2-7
CASRTKGPYNEQYF
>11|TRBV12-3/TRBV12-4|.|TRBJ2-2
CASMYFGELFF
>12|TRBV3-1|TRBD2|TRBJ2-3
CASSQGEGTQYF
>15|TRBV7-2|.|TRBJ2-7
CASSYQTGLTYEQYF
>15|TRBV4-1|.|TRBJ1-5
CASSQSGLNNQPQHF
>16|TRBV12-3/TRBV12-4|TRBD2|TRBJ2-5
CASRTLAGGPTETQYF
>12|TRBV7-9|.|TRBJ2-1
CASSLGRDIEFF
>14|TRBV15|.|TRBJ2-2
CATAPDRNTGELFF
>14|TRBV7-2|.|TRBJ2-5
CASSLWPGQETQYF
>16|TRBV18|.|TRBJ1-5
CASSPEGGYSNQPQHF
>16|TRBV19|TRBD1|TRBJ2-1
CASSMAGTGVYNEQFF
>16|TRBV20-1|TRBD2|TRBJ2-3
CSARSAGGGDFDTQYF
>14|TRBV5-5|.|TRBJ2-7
CASSEGRLAYEQYF
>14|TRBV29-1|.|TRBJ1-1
CSVDRPLIPTGAFF
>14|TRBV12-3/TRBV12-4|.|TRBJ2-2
CASRTTGEAGELFF
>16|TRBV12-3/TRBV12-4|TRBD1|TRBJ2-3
CASSRVVGQGWGTQYF
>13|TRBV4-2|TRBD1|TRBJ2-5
CASSQGAGETQYF
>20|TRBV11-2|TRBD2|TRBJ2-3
CASSYPWASGRGRNTDTQYF
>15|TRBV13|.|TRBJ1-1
CASSLGLGSPTEAFF
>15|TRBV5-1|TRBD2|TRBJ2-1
CASSLALAGVNEQFF
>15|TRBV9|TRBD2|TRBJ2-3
CASSATTSGSDTQYF
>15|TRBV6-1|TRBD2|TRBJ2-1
CASSEAGAIWNEQFF
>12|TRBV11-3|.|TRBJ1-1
CASSISGVNAFF
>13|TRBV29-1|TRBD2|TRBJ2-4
CSVEIAGTNIQYF
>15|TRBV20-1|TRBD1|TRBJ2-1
CSAHDRGDSYNEQFF